This TCR beta chain was obtained from a study of cytomegalovirus exposure and HLA in healthy donors. Study as a whole: As an earlier analysis found, 180 million or so T cells yielded about 120 million unique TCR beta sequences. General observations from the study: Exclusion applied to some V segments, including TRBV6-2 and TRBV6-3, as they were indistinguishable. The majority of CMV-associated TCR beta chains were reported as apparently HLA-restricted in a later analysis. The classifier reportedly diagnosed cytomegalovirus status with high specificity and sensitivity.

The ends lost 3 bases at V and 0 bases at J; junction bases unmatched: 5. This CDR3 is built from 16 residues. Germline V gives CDR1 KGHSH, CDR2 LQKENI. The PCR contained 60 Vbeta and 13 Jbeta primers. Profiling relied on immunoSEQ multiplex PCR, and the TCRdb table lists in-frame clones only, not all of them. In the table there are tens of thousands of clones, over 60% of which are singletons. In regard to this clone: Its specificity is unknown.

The material sequenced was PBMCs. The V gene is TRBV18, the J gene TRBJ1-2; 9 bases match TRBD1. The source of this sequence is a male donor in good health and CMV-seropositive. The CDR3 here is CASSPGQGNANYGYTF. The CDR3, as DNA: TGTGCCAGCTCACCGGGACAGGGAAATGCTAACTATGGCTACACCTTC.